Each of the 27 T cell receptor beta chains below was sequenced from the same sample in a study of blood T cells in healthy people across ages. With a J-beta primer mix and a sample-barcoded 5' primer, a second PCR ran roughly 7 to 11 cycles. Each CDR3 protein gets one entry after TCRdb re-called the 5' RACE reads with MiXCR. In the table there are around 940,000 distinct CDR3 sequences, just over 50% of which are singletons. The sequenced sample consisted of blood. The receptors here all came from a woman aged 55-69 years in good health.

V and J are TRBV20-1 and TRBJ2-5; possibly TRBD2 for D (5 bases). V lost 5 bases and J lost 11, with 24 bases in between. The CDR3 consists of 14 residues. Germline lookup yields CDR1 DFQATT and CDR2 SNEGSKA (reference sequence). Here the CDR3 reads CSARPYTGIGEQYF. CDR3 nucleotide sequence: TGCAGTGCTCGACCCTATACGGGGATTGGTGAGCAGTACTTC.

This clonotype was picked up one time. V gene TRBV20-1 combines with J gene TRBJ2-1; TRBD1 is a possible D gene (7 bases). The germline CDR1 and CDR2 sequences are DFQATT and SNEGSKA (reference sequence). This CDR3 is built from 13 residues. V was cut by 4 bases and J by 4 bases, with 11 bases left in between. For the CDR3, the DNA is TGCAGTGCTAAGGCGGGACAGTACAATGAGCAGTTCTTC. This translates into CSAKAGQYNEQFF.

In this sample, this clonotype turned up once. This chain links TRBV6-5 with TRBJ2-7, with D perhaps TRBD2 (6 bases). Per germline, CDR1 MNHEY and CDR2 SVGAGI. This CDR3 is built from 19 residues. The V end was cut by 0 bases, the J end by 0 bases, with 21 bases between. CDR3 amino acids: CASSYSLGPGSGLSYEQYF. CDR3 nucleotide sequence: TGTGCCAGCAGTTACTCATTGGGCCCAGGGAGCGGGCTCTCCTACGAGCAGTACTTC.

The chain carries TRBV7-9 and TRBJ2-3, with 11 nucleotides matching TRBD2. CDR3 size: 16 residues. Losses at the gene ends were 4 bases for V and 4 bases for J; bases not matched to a gene: 7. Germline CDR1 reads SEHNR; CDR2 reads FQNEAQ (reference sequence). The CDR3 region has the DNA TGTGCCAGCAGCTCAACTAGCGGGAGAAGGGCAGATACGCAGTATTTT. Its protein is CASSSTSGRRADTQYF.

The chain uses TRBV5-1 and TRBJ2-1; maybe TRBD2 (6 bases). The germline CDR1 and CDR2 sequences are SGHRS and YFSETQ. The V end was cut by 6 bases, the J end by 4 bases, with 11 bases between. The CDR3 is made up of 13 amino acids. CDR3 amino acids: CASTSSGYNEQFF. The CDR3 nucleotides are TGCGCCAGCACCTCAAGCGGGTACAATGAGCAGTTCTTC.

This clonotype was counted a few times. The chain couples TRBV7-2 to TRBJ2-7; D might be TRBD2 (6 bases). Trimming took off 3 bases at V and 7 bases at J, with 16 bases between the two ends. Germline V CDR1 and CDR2: SGHTA, FQGNSA. CDR3 length equals 14 residues. CDR3 nucleotide sequence: TGTGCCAGCAGCTTCCGCGGAGGGCCTACGGAGCAGTACTTC. As protein: CASSFRGGPTEQYF.

The chain uses TRBV7-9 and TRBJ2-7; D gene unclear. TRBJ2-1 matches the DNA end more closely, so the J call is doubtful. Germline V gives CDR1 SEHNR, CDR2 FQNEAQ (reference sequence). CDR3 length: 12 residues. In DNA, the CDR3 is TGTGCCAGCATTAAGGGCGGATCTGAGCAGTTCTTC. Residues: CASIKGGSEQFF.

A single count supports this clonotype. The CDR3: CASSLMSGRADEQFF. The CDR3, as DNA: TGTGCCAGCAGTTTAATGAGCGGGAGGGCCGATGAGCAGTTCTTC. The chain joins TRBV27 to TRBJ2-1; 10 bases are shared with TRBD2. V lost 2 bases to trimming and J lost 8 bases; unmatched junction nucleotides: 6. CDR3 size: 15 residues. The germline V gene encodes CDR1 MNHEY and CDR2 SMNVEV (reference sequence).

This chain uses TRBV7-9 with TRBJ2-5; 8 nucleotides align to TRBD2. The junction had 11 bases not matched to a gene; V was cut back by 5 bases and J by 9 bases. The CDR3 has 14 amino acids. The germline V gene encodes CDR1 SEHNR and CDR2 FQNEAQ (reference sequence). The CDR3 sequence: CASSGGGLAVSQYF. CDR3 in DNA: TGTGCCAGCAGCGGAGGCGGACTAGCAGTGTCCCAGTACTTC.

CDR3: CASKRDGTGELFF. The CDR3 DNA is TGTGCCAGCAAGAGGGACGGCACCGGGGAGCTGTTTTTT. The rearrangement uses TRBV6-6 and TRBJ2-2; the D call may be TRBD1 or TRBD2 (5 bases each). From germline, CDR1 is MNHNY and CDR2 SVGAGI (reference sequence). This CDR3 has 13 amino acids. Trimming took off 7 bases at V and 4 bases at J, with 10 bases between the two ends.

This chain joins TRBV3-1 and TRBJ1-2; D call uncertain. The CDR3 covers 13 residues. CDR1 and CDR2 from the germline V gene are LGHDT and YNNKEL (reference sequence). V shed 0 bases and J shed 8 bases, with 10 bases lying between them. In nucleotides, the CDR3 is TGTGCCAGCAGCCAAGAACGATCCGACGGCTACACCTTC. Translation gives CASSQERSDGYTF.

This rearrangement joins TRBV28 to TRBJ2-3, with D perhaps matching TRBD1 (5 bases). Germline V gives CDR1 MDHEN, CDR2 SYDVKM. V was trimmed by 2 bases and J by 6 bases, leaving 12 bases between them. CDR3 size: 14 residues. CDR3 nucleotides: TGTGCCAGCAGTTTAAGGGGCCCCCCCGATACGCAGTATTTT. Translating it yields CASSLRGPPDTQYF.

This clonotype was counted many times. This chain connects TRBV12-3 or TRBV12-4 to TRBJ2-7; D remains unclear. V was pared by 6 bases and J by 3 bases, with 9 bases between. The CDR3 sequence is 12 residues long. The CDR3 DNA reads as TGTGCCAGCAGCTCCCTCGACTACGAGCAGTACTTC. It codes for CASSSLDYEQYF.

The V gene is TRBV15, the J gene TRBJ2-4, with a weak D call TRBD1 (6 bases). Trimming removed 0 bases from V and 1 base from J, with 10 bases in between. The CDR3 extends over 16 amino acids. Looked up from germline, CDR1 is LNHNV and CDR2 is YYDKDF (reference sequence). The CDR3, as DNA: TGTGCCACCAGCAGAGAAACAGGGCGGGCCAAAAACATTCAGTACTTC. This gives the protein CATSRETGRAKNIQYF. Complete variable domain (other parts from reference TRBV15 and TRBJ2-4): DAMVIQNPRYQVTQFGKPVTLSCSQTLNHNVMYWYQQKSSQAPKLLFHYYDKDFNNEADTPDNFQSRRPNTSFCFLDIRSPGLGDTAMYLCATSRETGRAKNIQYFGAGTRLSVL.

The chain carries TRBV3-1 and TRBJ1-1; D is undetermined. The germline CDR1 and CDR2 sequences are LGHDT and YNNKEL (reference sequence). V was clipped by 0 bases and J by 0 bases, with 5 bases between them. The CDR3 has 14 residues. Written as DNA, the CDR3 is TGTGCCAGCAGCCAAGAGGTCATGAACACTGAAGCTTTCTTT. Amino acid sequence: CASSQEVMNTEAFF. Supplemented by reference TRBV3-1 and TRBJ1-1, the full variable domain reads DTAVSQTPKYLVTQMGNDKSIKCEQNLGHDTMYWYKQDSKKFLKIMFSYNNKELIINETVPNRFSPKSPDKAHLNLHINSLELGDSAVYFCASSQEVMNTEAFFGQGTRLTVV.

The chain carries TRBV7-9 and TRBJ2-1; 9 nucleotides line up with TRBD2. The V segment lost 3 bases and the J segment 8 bases; nucleotides outside the gene matches: 11. The CDR3 covers 16 residues. Germline lookup yields CDR1 SEHNR and CDR2 FQNEAQ (reference sequence). CDR3 region: CASSFGVAGVMYEQFF. The CDR3 DNA follows: TGTGCCAGCAGCTTTGGAGTAGCGGGAGTAATGTATGAGCAGTTCTTC.

The chain links TRBV28 to TRBJ1-5; tentative D call: TRBD1 (6 bases). Germline CDR1 and CDR2: MDHEN and SYDVKM. The CDR3 is made up of 15 amino acids. V gave up 3 bases and J gave up 5 bases, with 14 bases separating them. The CDR3 region is CASSFLRGAYQPQHF. The CDR3 DNA is TGTGCCAGCAGTTTTTTACGGGGGGCGTATCAGCCCCAGCATTTT.

This chain joins TRBV4-1 and TRBJ2-1; TRBD1 matches 9 bases. With 7 bases clipped from V and 3 bases from J, the junction kept 7 bases outside the gene matches. CDR1 MGHRA and CDR2 YSYEKL come from the germline V gene. CDR3 size: 15 residues. The CDR3: CASMSQGAYYNEQFF. In nucleotides, the CDR3 is TGCGCCAGCATGTCACAGGGGGCTTACTACAATGAGCAGTTCTTC.

The J gene is TRBJ2-1, the V gene TRBV20-1, with 11 bases aligning to TRBD2. Per the germline V gene, CDR1 is DFQATT and CDR2 is SNEGSKA (reference sequence). This CDR3 is built from 13 residues. V lost 1 base, J lost 9 bases, and 2 bases stayed unmatched. Written as DNA, the CDR3 is TGCAGTGCTAGAGGGCTAGCGGGAGGTGAGCAGTTCTTC. Encoded protein: CSARGLAGGEQFF.

J is TRBJ2-3 and V is TRBV15; the D is unclear. Germline loops: CDR1 LNHNV, CDR2 YYDKDF (reference sequence). The CDR3 is 14 amino acids. V lost 0 bases and J lost 4, with 8 bases in between. The CDR3 loop reads CATSRDLAADTQYF. CDR3 sequence (DNA): TGTGCCACCAGCAGAGATCTTGCCGCAGATACGCAGTATTTT.

The chain has TRBV20-1 and TRBJ2-3, with TRBD2 as a possible D gene (6 bases). Germline assignment: CDR1 DFQATT and CDR2 SNEGSKA (reference sequence). This CDR3 spans 14 amino acids. DNA for the CDR3: TGCATCGCCCGGGGCCTAGCGAGCACAGATACGCAGTATTTT. Its protein is CIARGLASTDTQYF.

J is TRBJ2-3 and V is TRBV4-3, with 7 bases aligning to TRBD1. With V trimmed by 2 bases and J by 0 bases, 5 bases remained unmatched. The V gene's germline CDR1 is LGHNA and CDR2 YSLEER. This CDR3 comprises 16 residues. The CDR3 bases are TGCGCCAGCAGCCAATCTTCAGGGGGAAGCACAGATACGCAGTATTTT. Residues: CASSQSSGGSTDTQYF.

This chain links TRBV12-3 or TRBV12-4 with TRBJ2-5; possibly TRBD2 for D (6 bases). V was trimmed by 5 bases and J by 5 bases, leaving 18 bases between them. The CDR3 totals 15 residues. DNA for the CDR3: TGTGCCAGCAGTCCACCGGGACCCGGAGGGGAGACCCAGTACTTC. This sequence encodes CASSPPGPGGETQYF.

This clonotype was counted between two and nine times. The chain has TRBV28 and TRBJ2-7; 9 nucleotides agree with TRBD1. V lost 3 bases, J lost 5 bases, and 14 bases stayed unmatched. The CDR3 spans 17 residues. Germline CDR1 MDHEN, CDR2 SYDVKM. The CDR3 region is CASSFRRDRVWLNEQYF. The CDR3 DNA reads TGTGCCAGCAGTTTCCGCCGGGACAGGGTCTGGTTAAACGAGCAGTACTTC.

The chain is built from TRBV7-2 and TRBJ1-4; D perhaps matches TRBD1 (5 bases). The germline CDR1 and CDR2 sequences are SGHTA and FQGNSA. This CDR3 contains 15 residues. V lost 9 bases, J lost 8 bases, and 22 bases lay in between. CDR3 in amino acids: CASGKGGERDEKLFF. CDR3 nucleotide sequence: TGTGCCAGTGGGAAAGGCGGAGAAAGGGACGAAAAACTGTTTTTT.

The rearrangement joins TRBV28 to TRBJ2-6, with no clear D. CDR1 is MDHEN, CDR2 SYDVKM, per germline. Trimming removed 8 bases at V and 0 bases at J, with 8 bases between. The CDR3 length is 14 residues. The CDR3 DNA sequence: TGTGCCAGCGACACGAGCTCTGGGGCCAACGTCCTGACTTTC. Amino acids: CASDTSSGANVLTF.

As concerns this clonotype: A read error may account for a junction end that differs from germline. The chain joins TRBV15 to TRBJ1-1; D not certain. The CDR3 covers 11 residues. Germline loops: CDR1 LNHNV, CDR2 YYDKDF (reference sequence). CDR3 nucleotides: TGTGCCACCAGTAAGAACACTGAGGCTTTCTTT. This gives the protein CATSKNTEAFF. Drawing the rest from reference TRBV15 and TRBJ1-1, the complete variable domain is DAMVIQNPRYQVTQFGKPVTLSCSQTLNHNVMYWYQQKSSQAPKLLFHYYDKDFNNEADTPDNFQSRRPNTSFCFLDIRSPGLGDTAMYLCATSKNTEAFFGQGTRLTVV.